Sequencing of this T cell receptor (beta chain) was carried out in a study of T cells expressing NK-cell markers. Germline CDR1 is SGDLS and CDR2 is YYNGEE. CDR3 length equals 15 residues. The cDNA for TCR beta came from 5'RACE template switching with UMIs. TCRdb re-analyzed the 5' RACE reads; it lists each CDR3 protein once, without DNA. The sample yields under 600,000 distinct CDR3 sequences, of which the top ten take up over 1.1%. The chain is built from TRBV9 and TRBJ2-5; TCRdb returns TRBD1, unconfirmable since there is no DNA. The sequenced material came from blood T cells: a sorted CD56 or NKG2C T cell subset, CD4+ or CD8+ T cells, or bulk PBMC T cells (not recorded which). This TCR derives from a woman aged 50 to 60 in good health. CDR3 amino acids: CASSPLQGVGETQYF.